This TCR beta chain was recorded in a study of blood T cell repertoires in COVID-19. Study-wide context: The United States, Italy and Spain provided the acute and convalescent COVID-19 samples. T cells, B-cell-depleted T cells, or PBMCs supplied cDNA or gDNA.

In the original processing: By means of reference gene primer amplification, nucleated cell counts were estimated. TCRdb keeps only in-frame clones here, not all; method: immunoSEQ multiplex PCR. The V and J calls and clone size are taken from that table; D and trimming were inferred from the DNA. The sample comprises 130,000 or so clones, around four fifths of which are singletons, and more than 20% rests with the top ten. The source of this sequence is a human donor in a cohort sampled during active COVID-19. Sequenced: peripheral blood.

The CDR3 protein is CASRASGRVRNEQFF. The CDR3 coding sequence is TGTGCCAGCAGGGCTAGCGGGAGGGTGAGAAATGAGCAGTTCTTC. This rearrangement joins TRBV28 to TRBJ2-1; 12 bases are a match to TRBD2. After removal of 6 bases from V and 7 bases from J, the junction contained 7 bases not matched to a gene. The CDR3 length is 15 residues. Germline CDR1 reads MDHEN; CDR2 reads SYDVKM.